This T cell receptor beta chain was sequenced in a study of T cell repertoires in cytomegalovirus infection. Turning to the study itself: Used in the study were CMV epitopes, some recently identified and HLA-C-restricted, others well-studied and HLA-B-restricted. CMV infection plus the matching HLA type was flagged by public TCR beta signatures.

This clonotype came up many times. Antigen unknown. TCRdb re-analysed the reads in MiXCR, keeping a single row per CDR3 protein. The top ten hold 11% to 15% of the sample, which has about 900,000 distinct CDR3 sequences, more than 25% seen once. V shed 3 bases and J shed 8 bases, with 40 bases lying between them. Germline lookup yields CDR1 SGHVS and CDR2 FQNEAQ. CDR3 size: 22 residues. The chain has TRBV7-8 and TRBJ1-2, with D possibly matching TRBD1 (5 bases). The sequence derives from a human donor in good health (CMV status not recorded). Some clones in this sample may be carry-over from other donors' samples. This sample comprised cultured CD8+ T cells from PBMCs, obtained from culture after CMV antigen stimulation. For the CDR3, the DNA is TGTGCCAGCAGCTTCGTCCCTAGGACATCCCAGTCCCTCGATACAACTATCATGGGCTACACCTTC. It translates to CASSFVPRTSQSLDTTIMGYTF.